The next 28 T cell receptor beta chains were all read from a single sample in a study of T-cell memory formation after mild COVID-19 (dated by TCRdb to the early 2020s). The library was made by 5' RACE. TCRdb names Illumina NovaSeq 6000 as the instrument used. TCRdb passed the public sequencing reads through fastp at Q25 and MiXCR, retaining productive beta sequences. Rows with a matching CDR3 protein are joined into one entry that keeps the most common DNA and genes. The sample table holds more than 300,000 distinct CDR3 sequences, of which 20% to 25% were seen once. The ten top clones hold 21% of the sample. Input material: PBMCs or a T cell subset sorted from them (not recorded which). These receptors all come from a man aged 18 to 30 who had mild COVID-19 (a few samples of this study predate the infection). The sample titles of this study are shuffled in the database, so cell type and time point are left out; the donor was told from shared clones.

The V and J genes are TRBV18 and TRBJ1-1, with 8 bases identical to TRBD1. The V segment lost 5 bases and the J segment 4 bases; nucleotides outside the gene matches: 3. Germline loops: CDR1 KGHSH, CDR2 LQKENI. This CDR3 region has 13 residues. The DNA for the CDR3 is TGTGCCAGCTCAAACGACAGGGGCACTGAAGCTTTCTTT. Protein product: CASSNDRGTEAFF.

CDR3 sequence (DNA): TGTGCCAGCAGTTTTGCCAGGGCCAACATTCAGTACTTC. Amino acid sequence: CASSFARANIQYF. The chain employs TRBV12-3 or TRBV12-4 and TRBJ2-4; TRBD1 might be the D (5 bases). The V and J ends lost 3 bases and 7 bases respectively, with 10 bases between them. The CDR3 length is 13 residues.

This chain links TRBV11-2 with TRBJ2-7; no definite D call. The CDR3 runs 15 residues. Germline-derived CDR1 and CDR2 are SGHAT and FQNNGV. V gave up 7 bases and J gave up 2 bases, with 18 bases separating them. CDR3 sequence: CASTLWLTDTYEQYF. As DNA, the CDR3 is TGTGCCAGCACTCTATGGTTAACTGATACCTACGAGCAGTACTTC. Together with reference TRBV11-2 and TRBJ2-7, the CDR3 gives the full variable domain: EAGVAQSPRYKIIEKRQSVAFWCNPISGHATLYWYQQILGQGPKLLIQFQNNGVVDDSQLPKDRFSAERLKGVDSTLKIQPAKLEDSAVYLCASTLWLTDTYEQYFGPGTRLTVT.

The chain recombines TRBV18 with TRBJ2-1, with 11 bases lining up with TRBD1. The CDR3 sequence is 15 residues long. Germline CDR1 is KGHSH and CDR2 is LQKENI. V trimming: 4 bases; J trimming: 9 bases; junction bases outside the gene matches: 8. Here the CDR3 DNA reads TGTGCCAGCTCACGAGGACAGGGGGCGTTCAGTGAGCAGTTCTTC. The encoded protein is CASSRGQGAFSEQFF.

The chain recombines TRBV5-1 with TRBJ1-2, with D tentatively TRBD1 (6 bases). CDR3 size: 14 residues. CDR1 is SGHRS, CDR2 YFSETQ, per germline. V lost 1 base and J lost 2, with 9 bases in between. The CDR3 DNA reads as TGCGCCAGCAGCTTGACGGGGACAAACTATGGCTACACCTTC. Protein sequence: CASSLTGTNYGYTF.

The table lists this clonotype with many counts. This chain uses TRBV7-2 with TRBJ2-1; D remains unclear. The germline V gene encodes CDR1 SGHTA and CDR2 FQGNSA. The CDR3 has 11 residues. The V end lost 6 bases, the J end lost 8 bases, and 8 bases lay between the germline ends. CDR3 sequence reads: CASSLIDEQFF. The CDR3 coding sequence is TGTGCCAGCAGTTTAATTGATGAGCAGTTCTTC.

The genes are TRBV15 and TRBJ1-1; no clear D gene. The ends were cut back, 0 bases at V and 3 bases at J, with 5 bases in the middle. The CDR3 is 13 amino acids. Germline CDR1 and CDR2: LNHNV and YYDKDF (reference sequence). In DNA form, the CDR3 reads TGTGCCACCAGCAGAGATGCTTACACTGAAGCTTTCTTT. It translates to CATSRDAYTEAFF.

This clonotype was seen a few times. This sequence joins TRBV7-9 and TRBJ1-4, with a weak D call TRBD1 (6 bases). Trimming pared 4 bases from V and 5 bases from J, leaving 14 bases between. Germline assignment: CDR1 SEHNR and CDR2 FQNEAQ (reference sequence). This CDR3 has 15 amino acids. CDR3 in DNA: TGTGCCAGCAGCTACTCCCCCACAGGGAATGAAAAACTGTTTTTT. This codes for CASSYSPTGNEKLFF.

The table lists this clonotype with many counts. The chain uses TRBV20-1 and TRBJ2-3; 10 bases fit TRBD2. CDR3 size: 17 residues. In germline, CDR1 is DFQATT, CDR2 SNEGSKA (reference sequence). The J segment lost 3 bases and the V segment lost 3 bases, leaving 12 bases of the junction unmatched. The CDR3 sequence is CSASGLIASGGTDTQYF. CDR3 coding DNA: TGCAGTGCTAGCGGACTTATAGCTAGCGGGGGTACAGATACGCAGTATTTT.

The chain joins TRBV7-6 to TRBJ2-1; D may be TRBD1 (5 bases). V gave up 3 bases and J gave up 4 bases, with 10 bases separating them. CDR1 is SGHVS and CDR2 is FNYEAQ in the germline V gene. The CDR3 has 14 residues. This CDR3 reads CASSFSSGYNEQFF. Written as DNA, the CDR3 is TGTGCCAGCAGCTTCTCCTCAGGGTACAATGAGCAGTTCTTC.

This clonotype was recorded a few times. The chain combines TRBV11-2 with TRBJ2-7; no definite D call. Trimming stripped 5 bases from V and 1 base from J, with 12 bases between. This CDR3 is 14 amino acids long. CDR1 and CDR2 (germline): SGHAT, FQNNGV. The CDR3 is CASSATDGSYEQYF. Written as DNA, the CDR3 is TGTGCCAGCAGCGCAACCGACGGTTCCTACGAGCAGTACTTC.

The rearrangement joins TRBV7-9 to TRBJ2-7; D is unclear. The CDR3 runs 12 residues. V was cut by 5 bases and J by 6 bases, with 11 bases left in between. Germline V gene data show CDR1 as SEHNR and CDR2 as FQNEAQ (reference sequence). CDR3 DNA sequence: TGTGCCAGCAGCGTGGGGTTTACCGAGCAGTACTTC. It yields the protein CASSVGFTEQYF.

This clonotype was seen more than once but under ten times. V is TRBV5-1 and J is TRBJ2-4; D possibly corresponds to TRBD1 (5 bases). Germline CDR1 and CDR2: SGHRS and YFSETQ. CDR3 length: 17 residues. Trimming left V 2 bases short and J 7 bases short, with 22 bases between. The CDR3 region is CASSFLPQGDPLNIQYF. Here the CDR3 DNA reads TGCGCCAGCAGCTTTTTACCCCAGGGTGACCCGCTGAACATTCAGTACTTC.

This rearrangement joins TRBV24-1 to TRBJ1-2; D gene ambiguous. The V and J ends lost 2 bases and 0 bases respectively, with 12 bases between them. Germline-derived CDR1 and CDR2 are KGHDR and SFDVKD. CDR3 size: 16 residues. The CDR3 DNA sequence: TGTGCCACCAGTGATTGGCGGGAGAATACTAACTATGGCTACACCTTC. Encoded protein: CATSDWRENTNYGYTF.

Here the CDR3 reads CATSPSGSGGTEAFF. In DNA form, the CDR3 reads TGTGCCACCTCACCCTCAGGGTCGGGGGGGACTGAAGCTTTCTTT. The chain joins TRBV9 to TRBJ1-1, with D tentatively TRBD1 (5 bases). Germline CDR1 SGDLS, CDR2 YYNGEE. Between the trimmed V and J ends, which lost 9 bases and 5 bases, there was a span of 23 bases. The CDR3 totals 15 residues.

This chain connects TRBV12-3 or TRBV12-4 to TRBJ2-7; maybe TRBD2 (5 bases). The CDR3 has 13 amino acids. Trimming took 8 bases from V and 2 from J, leaving 13 bases between them. CDR3 region: CASARGRPYEQYF. The DNA for the CDR3 is TGTGCCAGCGCACGGGGTCGTCCCTACGAGCAGTACTTC.

This clonotype was observed a few times. The V and J genes are TRBV20-1 and TRBJ2-5; TRBD2 is a possible D gene (5 bases). The V and J ends lost 3 bases and 2 bases respectively, with 13 bases between them. In germline, CDR1 is DFQATT, CDR2 SNEGSKA (reference sequence). The CDR3 has 14 amino acids. The CDR3: CSASKPGTQETQYF. As DNA, the CDR3 is TGCAGTGCTAGTAAACCGGGAACACAAGAGACCCAGTACTTC.

V and J are TRBV12-3 or TRBV12-4 and TRBJ1-2, with D uncertain. V lost 8 bases and J lost 2, with 12 bases in between. This CDR3 contains 13 residues. The CDR3 here is CASGTGENYGYTF. In DNA form, the CDR3 reads TGTGCCAGCGGCACCGGGGAGAACTATGGCTACACCTTC.

This clonotype appeared a few times. An end of the junction does not agree with germline; a read error may underlie this. The V call is TRBV7-7, the J call TRBJ2-3, with 12 bases matching TRBD1. The germline V gene has CDR1 SSHAT and CDR2 FNYEAQ (reference sequence). CDR3 size: 15 residues. The CDR3 here is CASSFGTGGGDTQYF. For the CDR3, the DNA is TGTGCTAGCAGCTTTGGGACAGGGGGCGGGGATACGCAGTATTTT.

This clonotype was counted between two and nine times. The chain has TRBV29-1 and TRBJ2-3, with D perhaps given as TRBD1 or TRBD2 (5 bases each). This CDR3 region has 14 residues. Per germline, CDR1 SQVTM and CDR2 ANQGSEA. Trimming cost V 6 bases and J 2 bases, with 15 bases left between them. CDR3 loop: CSVRILGVTDTQYF. In DNA, the CDR3 is TGCAGCGTACGCATCCTGGGGGTCACAGATACGCAGTATTTT.

This clonotype was counted only a few times. The V call is TRBV9, the J call TRBJ1-4, with 7 bases fitting TRBD1. CDR3 length: 15 residues. V was pared by 6 bases and J by 5 bases, with 10 bases of the junction left unmatched. Germline V lookup: CDR1 SGDLS, CDR2 YYNGEE. The CDR3 DNA is TGTGCCAGCACCCCAGGGGGGGCGGGAAATGAAAAACTGTTTTTT. Translation gives CASTPGGAGNEKLFF.

This clonotype turned up a few times. This chain connects TRBV12-3 or TRBV12-4 to TRBJ2-1; D remains unclear. V lost 3 bases to trimming and J lost 5 bases, with 8 bases between them. This CDR3 contains 13 residues. The CDR3 nucleotides read TGTGCCAGCAGTTTGTACGGCCACAATGAGCAGTTCTTC. Residues: CASSLYGHNEQFF.

The chain carries TRBV2 and TRBJ2-2; D is undetermined. This CDR3 spans 11 amino acids. CDR1 is SNHLY and CDR2 is FYNNEI in the germline V gene. The germline V and J ends were trimmed by 7 bases and 5 bases, with 5 bases remaining between them. In DNA, the CDR3 is TGTGCCAGCACCAGAACCGGGGAGCTGTTTTTT. This sequence encodes CASTRTGELFF.

The chain links TRBV10-3 to TRBJ2-3; 10 nucleotides match TRBD2. Germline CDR1 reads ENHRY; CDR2 reads SYGVKD. The CDR3 runs 16 residues. J lost 2 bases, V lost 2 bases, and 4 bases had no gene match. The CDR3 loop reads CAISEVLAGNTDTQYF. CDR3 nucleotides: TGTGCCATCAGTGAGGTACTAGCGGGGAACACAGATACGCAGTATTTT.

The V gene is TRBV6-5, the J gene TRBJ2-1; 9 nucleotides align to TRBD2. The J segment lost 3 bases and the V segment lost 0 bases, leaving 3 bases of the junction unmatched. Germline loops: CDR1 MNHEY, CDR2 SVGAGI. This CDR3 contains 16 residues. As DNA, the CDR3 is TGTGCCAGCAGTTACTCGACTAGCGGACTCTACAATGAGCAGTTCTTC. Encoded protein: CASSYSTSGLYNEQFF.

This clonotype was counted a few times. The gene calls are TRBV15 and TRBJ2-5; D is perhaps TRBD1 or TRBD2 (6 bases each). CDR3 length: 16 residues. Trimming removed 1 base from V and 2 bases from J, with 14 bases in between. Germline V gene lookup returns CDR1 LNHNV and CDR2 YYDKDF (reference sequence). This CDR3 is CATSRVGGIYQETQYF. In nucleotides, the CDR3 is TGTGCCACCAGCAGAGTAGGGGGGATTTATCAAGAGACCCAGTACTTC. Using reference TRBV15 and TRBJ2-5 for the parts outside the CDR3, the full variable domain is DAMVIQNPRYQVTQFGKPVTLSCSQTLNHNVMYWYQQKSSQAPKLLFHYYDKDFNNEADTPDNFQSRRPNTSFCFLDIRSPGLGDTAMYLCATSRVGGIYQETQYFGPGTRLLVL.

The chain is built from TRBV27 and TRBJ2-5; 8 bases map to TRBD1. V trimming: 4 bases; J trimming: 4 bases; junction bases outside the gene matches: 8. Germline CDR1 MNHEY, CDR2 SMNVEV (reference sequence). The CDR3 consists of 15 residues. CDR3 amino acids: CASSSHRDRGETQYF. In nucleotides, the CDR3 is TGTGCCAGCAGTTCCCATAGAGACAGGGGAGAGACCCAGTACTTC.

The sample holds a few counts of this clonotype. The V call is TRBV20-1, the J call TRBJ2-6; D is uncertain. Germline loops: CDR1 DFQATT, CDR2 SNEGSKA (reference sequence). The CDR3 has 13 amino acids. The ends were cut back, 4 bases at V and 0 bases at J, with 4 bases in the middle. Here the CDR3 reads CSAKSSGANVLTF. The CDR3, as DNA: TGCAGTGCTAAAAGCTCTGGGGCCAACGTCCTGACTTTC.